This T cell receptor (beta chain) is drawn from a study of blood T cell repertoires in COVID-19. Study-wide background: Acute and convalescent COVID-19 samples came from the United States, Italy and Spain. The analysed material was cDNA or gDNA that came from T cells, B-cell-depleted T cells, or PBMCs.

This CDR3 is built from 10 residues. CDR1 and CDR2 from the germline V gene are DFQATT and SNEGSKA (reference sequence). Trimming removed 3 bases from V and 11 bases from J, with 10 bases in between. Profiling relied on immunoSEQ multiplex PCR, and the TCRdb table lists in-frame clones only, not all of them. The top ten clones hold almost 3% of a sample with about 340,000 clones, more than 70% of them seen once. Sequencing was performed on peripheral blood. The chain employs TRBV20-1 and TRBJ1-1; D ambiguous. The sequence was collected from a man aged 30 to 45 with active or convalescent COVID-19. The CDR3 region is CSASKDLAFF. The CDR3 DNA follows: TGCAGTGCTAGTAAGGACTTGGCTTTCTTT.